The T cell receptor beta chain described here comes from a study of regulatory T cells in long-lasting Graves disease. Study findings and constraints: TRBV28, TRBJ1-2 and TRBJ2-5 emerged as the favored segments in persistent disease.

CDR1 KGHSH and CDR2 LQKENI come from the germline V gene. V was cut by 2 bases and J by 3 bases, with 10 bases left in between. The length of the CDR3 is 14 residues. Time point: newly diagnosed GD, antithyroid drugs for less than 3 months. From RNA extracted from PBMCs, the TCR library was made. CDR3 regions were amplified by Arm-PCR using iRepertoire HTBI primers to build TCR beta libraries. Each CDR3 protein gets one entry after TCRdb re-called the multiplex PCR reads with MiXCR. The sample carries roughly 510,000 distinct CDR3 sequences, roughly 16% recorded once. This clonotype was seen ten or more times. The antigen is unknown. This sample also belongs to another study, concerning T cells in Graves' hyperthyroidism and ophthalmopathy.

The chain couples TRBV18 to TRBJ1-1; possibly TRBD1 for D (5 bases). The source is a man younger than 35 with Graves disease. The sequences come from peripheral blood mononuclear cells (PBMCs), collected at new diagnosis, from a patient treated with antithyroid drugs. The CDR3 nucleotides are TGTGCCAGCTCACCAAACCGAGGGGACACTGAAGCTTTCTTT. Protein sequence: CASSPNRGDTEAFF.